These T cell receptor beta chains were read from a single sample in a study of molecular identifiers for immune sequencing clone quantification. MiXCR, applied by TCRdb to the PCR reads, yields one record per CDR3 protein. Here the sample spans approximately 550,000 distinct CDR3 sequences, about a quarter being singletons. Sequencing used naive CD8+ T cells from blood, with Jurkat cell RNA spiked in. The receptors were sampled from a human donor in good health. Some libraries in this study had Jurkat cell RNA spiked in. The CDR3 runs from the conserved cysteine through the conserved F or W. A D gene is named only where the DNA matches it firmly. Part of the rows lack a size; the others show once, few, many or a class for expanded clones.

.	TRBJ2-1	few	TRBV7-9	CASSSALLGNEQFF	TGTGCCAGCAGCTCAGCCCTCTTGGGTAATGAGCAGTTCTTC
.	TRBJ2-7	.	TRBV20-1	CSARPSQALGYEQYF	TGCAGTGCTCGTCCAAGTCAGGCGTTGGGCTACGAGCAGTACTTC
.	TRBJ2-7	.	TRBV7-9	CASSLWDTYEQNF	TGTGCCAGCAGCTTATGGGATACCTACGAGCAGAACTTC
.	TRBJ2-1	.	TRBV12-3/TRBV12-4	CASSLEGLTYNEQFF	TGTGCCAGCAGCCTAGAAGGGCTTACCTACAATGAGCAGTTCTTC
.	TRBJ2-1	.	TRBV7-3	CASSLAVGSGNEQFF	TGTGCCAGCAGCTTAGCCGTTGGAAGCGGGAATGAGCAGTTCTTC
.	TRBJ2-7	.	TRBV7-2	CVSSPTASYEQYF	TGTGTCAGCAGCCCAACGGCCTCCTACGAGCAGTACTTC
.	TRBJ1-5	many	TRBV3-1	CASSQDVPGDNQPQHF	TGTGCCAGCAGCCAAGATGTCCCAGGGGACAATCAGCCCCAGCATTTT
TRBD2	TRBJ2-7	few	TRBV6-1	CASSEPGTSGVAGYF	TGTGCCAGCAGTGAGCCCGGGACTAGCGGGGTGGCAGGGTACTTC
TRBD2	TRBJ2-1	few	TRBV28	CASSEREAYNEQFF	TGTGCCAGCAGTGAGCGGGAGGCTTACAATGAGCAGTTCTTC
.	TRBJ2-3	few	TRBV14	CASSQDPGGHFTDTQYF	TGTGCCAGCAGCCAAGATCCCGGGGGGCACTTCACAGATACGCAGTATTTT
TRBD2	TRBJ2-5	.	TRBV30	CVWTGGPPNPPETQYF	TGTGTCTGGACGGGGGGGCCCCCGAACCCACCAGAGACCCAGTACTTC
.	TRBJ2-7	.	TRBV15	CATSRDTNYYEQYF	TGTGCCACCAGCAGGGACACTAATTACTACGAGCAGTACTTC
.	TRBJ1-5	.	TRBV5-6	CASSFQQPPNQPQHF	TGTGCCAGCAGCTTCCAGCAACCCCCAAATCAGCCCCAGCATTTT
.	TRBJ1-3	many	TRBV4-3	CASSQVKGSGNTIYF	TGCGCCAGCAGCCAAGTAAAGGGATCCGGAAACACCATATATTTT
.	TRBJ1-6	few	TRBV5-6	CASSLSSNSPLHF	TGTGCCAGCAGCTTATCGTCAAATTCACCCCTCCACTTT
.	TRBJ2-5	few	TRBV9	CASSAWDGAVETQYF	TGTGCCAGCAGCGCTTGGGACGGCGCAGTCGAGACCCAGTACTTC
.	TRBJ2-3	.	TRBV6-5	CASSYNLGRTDTQYF	TGTGCCAGCAGTTACAATCTGGGCCGCACAGATACGCAGTATTTT
TRBD1	TRBJ2-3	many	TRBV4-3	CASSQDGGTGWSTDTQYF	TGCGCCAGCAGCCAGGACGGCGGGACAGGGTGGTCGACAGATACGCAGTATTTT
.	TRBJ2-5	.	TRBV6-5	CASSYDSGGEETQYF	TGTGCCAGCAGTTACGACAGTGGGGGTGAAGAGACCCAGTACTTC
TRBD2	TRBJ2-7	once	TRBV20-1	CSARGRGYYAQYF	TGCAGTGCTAGAGGGCGGGGGTACTACGCGCAGTACTTC
TRBD1	TRBJ2-7	many	TRBV5-1	CASSAQRGPEEQYF	TGCGCCAGCAGCGCCCAAAGGGGGCCAGAGGAGCAGTACTTC
TRBD1	TRBJ1-4	.	TRBV13	CASSFAGGEKLFF	TGTGCCAGCAGCTTTGCAGGGGGTGAAAAACTGTTTTTT
.	TRBJ1-2	.	TRBV27	CASGKGEEAGYTF	TGTGCCAGCGGCAAAGGGGAAGAAGCTGGCTACACCTTC
.	TRBJ2-6	many	TRBV21-1	CASSKAGIQGANVLTF	TGTGCCAGCAGCAAAGCGGGGATTCAGGGGGCCAACGTCCTGACTTTC
TRBD2	TRBJ2-1	few	TRBV2	CASSDLTSGEYNEQFF	TGTGCCAGCAGTGATTTGACCAGCGGGGAGTACAATGAGCAGTTCTTC
.	TRBJ2-1	few	TRBV21-1	CASSKATSGSYNEQFF	TGTGCCAGCAGCAAAGCGACTAGCGGGAGTTACAATGAGCAGTTCTTC
.	TRBJ1-1	many	TRBV9	CASSVRTGTEAFF	TGTGCCAGCAGCGTCCGGACGGGGACTGAAGCTTTCTTT
TRBD1	TRBJ2-7	.	TRBV7-2	CAGSLGQGWYEQYF	TGTGCCGGCAGCTTAGGACAGGGGTGGTACGAGCAGTACTTC
TRBD2	TRBJ2-3	.	TRBV27	CASSLHTSDFTDTQYF	TGTGCCAGCAGTTTACACACTAGCGACTTCACAGATACGCAGTATTTT
TRBD1	TRBJ2-7	few	TRBV6-6	CASRPGQGEEQYF	TGTGCCAGCAGACCCGGACAGGGTGAAGAGCAGTACTTC
.	TRBJ1-1	few	TRBV6-2/TRBV6-3	CASSYGGWTEAFF	TGTGCCAGCAGTTACGGGGGCTGGACTGAAGCTTTCTTT
TRBD1	TRBJ2-5	few	TRBV19	CASKPDRDQLAQETQYF	TGTGCCAGTAAACCCGACAGGGACCAGTTGGCCCAAGAGACCCAGTACTTC
TRBD1	TRBJ1-3	once	TRBV7-9	CASSSATGGFSGNTIYF	TGTGCCAGCAGCTCCGCGACAGGGGGCTTCTCTGGAAACACCATATATTTT
.	TRBJ2-5	.	TRBV28	CASSYPQGVKETQYF	TGTGCCAGCAGCTACCCACAGGGTGTAAAAGAGACCCAGTACTTC
.	TRBJ1-1	.	TRBV4-3	CASSQAGGGEAFF	TGCGCCAGCAGCCAAGCCGGGGGAGGTGAAGCTTTCTTT
.	TRBJ1-1	.	TRBV5-3	CASSFGTSEASF	TGTGCCAGCAGCTTCGGGACCTCTGAAGCTTCCTTT
.	TRBJ1-3	.	TRBV2	CASSAWGTWGGGGSGNTIYF	TGTGCCAGCAGTGCATGGGGGACATGGGGAGGTGGAGGCTCTGGAAACACCATATATTTT
.	TRBJ2-1	.	TRBV7-9	CASTPYRHEQFF	TGTGCCAGCACCCCATATAGGCATGAGCAGTTCTTC
TRBD2	TRBJ2-3	few	TRBV4-3	CASSQDWASGINTDTQYF	TGCGCCAGCAGCCAAGATTGGGCTAGCGGGATTAACACAGATACGCAGTATTTT
TRBD1	TRBJ2-2	.	TRBV7-3	CAIPGDRAPGELFF	TGTGCCATCCCGGGGGACAGGGCCCCCGGGGAGCTGTTTTTT
TRBD1	TRBJ2-5	.	TRBV12-3/TRBV12-4	CASSRDRGWQETQYF	TGTGCCAGCAGTCGGGACAGGGGGTGGCAAGAGACCCAGTACTTC
.	TRBJ1-2	few	TRBV28	CASSLRGDAYGYTF	TGTGCCAGCAGTTTAAGAGGAGACGCATACGGCTACACCTTC
TRBD2	TRBJ2-5	many	TRBV12-3/TRBV12-4	CASGSAGGIKTQYF	TGTGCCAGCGGGTCAGCGGGAGGCATTAAGACCCAGTACTTC
TRBD2	TRBJ2-7	.	TRBV6-5	CASSPWTSGAYEQYF	TGTGCCAGCAGTCCTTGGACTAGCGGCGCCTACGAGCAGTACTTC
TRBD2	TRBJ2-3	.	TRBV4-3	CASSQESGRVGDTQYF	TGCGCCAGCAGCCAAGAGAGCGGGAGGGTTGGAGATACGCAGTATTTT
.	TRBJ1-5	.	TRBV24-1	CATSTREHRGDPTPYSNQPQHF	TGTGCCACCAGCACTAGAGAGCACCGAGGAGACCCAACCCCGTATAGCAATCAGCCCCAGCATTTT
TRBD2	TRBJ2-3	.	TRBV7-6	CASSSLAGGLEDTQYF	TGTGCCAGCAGCTCACTAGCGGGGGGGCTTGAAGATACGCAGTATTTT
TRBD1	TRBJ1-2	few	TRBV29-1	CSVEDVGTGCYTF	TGCAGCGTTGAAGATGTAGGGACAGGGTGCTACACCTTC
.	TRBJ2-1	many	TRBV2	CARASRLGYNEQFF	TGTGCCAGAGCATCGAGGCTAGGGTACAATGAGCAGTTCTTC
TRBD1	TRBJ1-5	.	TRBV19	CASSIPGQVNQPQHF	TGTGCCAGTAGTATCCCGGGACAGGTCAATCAGCCCCAGCATTTT
.	TRBJ2-5	.	TRBV30	CAWSQMETQYF	TGTGCCTGGAGCCAGATGGAGACCCAGTACTTC
.	TRBJ2-7	.	TRBV13	CASSLARLEQHF	TGTGCCAGCAGCTTAGCCCGACTGGAGCAGCACTTC
.	TRBJ2-6	many	TRBV27	CASSLVSSGANVLTF	TGTGCCAGCAGTCTTGTTAGCTCTGGGGCCAACGTCCTGACTTTC
.	TRBJ2-7	.	TRBV6-5	CASSVQGWGSYEQYF	TGTGCCAGCAGCGTACAGGGCTGGGGCTCCTACGAGCAGTACTTC